What follows is one T cell receptor (beta chain) and its context. PCR employed 60 Vbeta and 13 Jbeta primers. Generated by immunoSEQ multiplex PCR, the TCRdb table keeps only in-frame clones and is missing some. The sample contains about 190,000 clones, around 87% of which appear only once. These data originate in a study of cytomegalovirus exposure and HLA in healthy donors. The germline V and J ends were trimmed by 3 bases and 4 bases, with 13 bases remaining between them. This CDR3 is built from 15 residues. Per germline, CDR1 LNHDA and CDR2 SQIVND (reference sequence). The sequencing input was PBMCs. V usage is TRBV19 and J usage is TRBJ1-3; the D gene is possibly TRBD1 (5 bases). This TCR was recovered from a man in his thirties or forties in good health and CMV-seronegative. Written as DNA, the CDR3 is TGTGCCAGTAGTATCGGACACCTAGGCGGAAACACCATATATTTT. It encodes CASSIGHLGGNTIYF.